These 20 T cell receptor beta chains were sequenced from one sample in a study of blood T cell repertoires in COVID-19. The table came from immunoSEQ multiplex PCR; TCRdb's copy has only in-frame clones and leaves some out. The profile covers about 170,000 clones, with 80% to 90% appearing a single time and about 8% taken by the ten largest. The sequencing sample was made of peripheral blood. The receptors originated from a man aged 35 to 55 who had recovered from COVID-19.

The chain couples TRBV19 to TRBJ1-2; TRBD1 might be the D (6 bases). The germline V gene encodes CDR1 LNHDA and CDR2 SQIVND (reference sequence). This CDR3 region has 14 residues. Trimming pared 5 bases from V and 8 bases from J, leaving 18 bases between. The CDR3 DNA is TGTGCCAGTAGTCTCACAGGGAAAGGAGGCGGCTACACCTTC. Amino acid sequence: CASSLTGKGGGYTF.

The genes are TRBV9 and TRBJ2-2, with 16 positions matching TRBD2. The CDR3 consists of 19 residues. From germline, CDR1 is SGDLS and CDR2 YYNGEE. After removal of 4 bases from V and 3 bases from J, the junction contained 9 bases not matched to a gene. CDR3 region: CASSSGTSGRALDTGELFF. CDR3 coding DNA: TGTGCCAGCAGCTCGGGGACTAGCGGGAGGGCCCTCGACACCGGGGAGCTGTTTTTT.

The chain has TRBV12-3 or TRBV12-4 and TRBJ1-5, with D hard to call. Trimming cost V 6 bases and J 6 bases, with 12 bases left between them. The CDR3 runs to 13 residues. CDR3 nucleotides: TGTGCCAGCAGCGCGATGGTCGGTCAGCCCCAGCATTTT. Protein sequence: CASSAMVGQPQHF.

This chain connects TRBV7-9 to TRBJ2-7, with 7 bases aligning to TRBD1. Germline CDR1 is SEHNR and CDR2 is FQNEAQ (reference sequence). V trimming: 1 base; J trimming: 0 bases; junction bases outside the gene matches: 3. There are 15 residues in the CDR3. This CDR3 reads CASSLGTGSSYEQYF. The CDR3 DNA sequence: TGTGCCAGCAGCTTAGGGACAGGAAGCTCCTACGAGCAGTACTTC.

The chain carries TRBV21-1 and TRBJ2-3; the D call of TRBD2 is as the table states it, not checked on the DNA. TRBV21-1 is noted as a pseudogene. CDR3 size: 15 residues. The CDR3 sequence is CASSPRGAGTDTQYF. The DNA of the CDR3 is TGTGCCAGCAGCCCGCGGGGGGCGGGCACAGATACGCAGTATTTT.

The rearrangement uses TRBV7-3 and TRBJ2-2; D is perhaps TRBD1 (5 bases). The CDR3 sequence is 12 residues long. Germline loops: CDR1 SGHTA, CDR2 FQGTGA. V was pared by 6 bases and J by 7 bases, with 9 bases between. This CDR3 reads CASRGRGGELFF. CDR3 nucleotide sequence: TGTGCCAGCAGGGGGCGAGGCGGGGAGCTGTTTTTT.

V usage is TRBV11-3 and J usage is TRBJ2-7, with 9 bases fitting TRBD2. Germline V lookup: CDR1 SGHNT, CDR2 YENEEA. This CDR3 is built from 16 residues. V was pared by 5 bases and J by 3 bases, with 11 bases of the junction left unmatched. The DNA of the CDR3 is TGTGCCAGCAGCAGTTTAGCGGGGGCCATTTTCTACGAGCAGTACTTC. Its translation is CASSSLAGAIFYEQYF.

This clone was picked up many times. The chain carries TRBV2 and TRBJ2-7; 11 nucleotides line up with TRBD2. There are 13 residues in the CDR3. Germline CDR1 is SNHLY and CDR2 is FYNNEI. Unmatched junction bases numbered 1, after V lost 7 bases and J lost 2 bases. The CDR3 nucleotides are TGTGCCAGCATGGGACTAGCGGCCTACGAGCAGTACTTC. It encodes CASMGLAAYEQYF. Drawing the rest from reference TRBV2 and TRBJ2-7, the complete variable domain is EPEVTQTPSHQVTQMGQEVILRCVPISNHLYFYWYRQILGQKVEFLVSFYNNEISEKSEIFDDQFSVERPDGSNFTLKIRSTKLEDSAMYFCASMGLAAYEQYFGPGTRLTVT.

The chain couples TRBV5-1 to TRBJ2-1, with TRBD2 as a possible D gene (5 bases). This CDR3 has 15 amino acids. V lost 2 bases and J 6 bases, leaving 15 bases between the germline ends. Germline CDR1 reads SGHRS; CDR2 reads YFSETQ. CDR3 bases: TGCGCCAGCAGCTTCCTCGGGGAAACCTCCAATGAGCAGTTCTTC. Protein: CASSFLGETSNEQFF.

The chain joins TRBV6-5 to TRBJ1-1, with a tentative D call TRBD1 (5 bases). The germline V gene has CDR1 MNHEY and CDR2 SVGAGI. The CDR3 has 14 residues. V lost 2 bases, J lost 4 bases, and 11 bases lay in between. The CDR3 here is CASSYGGMGTEAFF. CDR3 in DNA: TGTGCCAGCAGTTACGGGGGGATGGGCACTGAAGCTTTCTTT.

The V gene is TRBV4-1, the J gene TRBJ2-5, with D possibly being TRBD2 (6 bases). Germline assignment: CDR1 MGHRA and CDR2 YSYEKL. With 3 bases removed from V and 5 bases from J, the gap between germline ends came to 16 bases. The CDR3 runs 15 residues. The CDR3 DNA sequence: TGCGCCAGCAGCCAGGCGGGCGGGATGAGGGAGACCCAGTACTTC. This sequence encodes CASSQAGGMRETQYF.

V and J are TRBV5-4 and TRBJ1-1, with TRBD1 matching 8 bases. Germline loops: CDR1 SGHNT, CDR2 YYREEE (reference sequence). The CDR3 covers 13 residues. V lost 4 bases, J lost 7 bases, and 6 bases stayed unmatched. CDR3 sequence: CASSTGQGGEAFF. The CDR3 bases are TGTGCCAGCAGCACTGGACAGGGTGGTGAAGCTTTCTTT.

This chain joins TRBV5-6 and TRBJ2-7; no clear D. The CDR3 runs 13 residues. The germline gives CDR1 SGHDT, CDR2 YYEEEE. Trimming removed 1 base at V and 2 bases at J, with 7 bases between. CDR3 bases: TGTGCCAGCAGCTTGCAGTTCCCCTACGAGCAGTACTTC. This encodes CASSLQFPYEQYF. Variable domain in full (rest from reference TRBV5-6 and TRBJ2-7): DAGVTQSPTHLIKTRGQQVTLRCSPKSGHDTVSWYQQALGQGPQFIFQYYEEEERQRGNFPDRFSGHQFPNYSSELNVNALLLGDSALYLCASSLQFPYEQYFGPGTRLTVT.

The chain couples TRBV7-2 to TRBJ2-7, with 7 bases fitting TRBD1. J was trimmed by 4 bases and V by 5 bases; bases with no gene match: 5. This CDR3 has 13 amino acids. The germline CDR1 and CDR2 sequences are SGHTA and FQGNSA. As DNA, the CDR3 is TGTGCCAGCAGCCAGAAGGGGGCGTACGAGCAGTACTTC. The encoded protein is CASSQKGAYEQYF.

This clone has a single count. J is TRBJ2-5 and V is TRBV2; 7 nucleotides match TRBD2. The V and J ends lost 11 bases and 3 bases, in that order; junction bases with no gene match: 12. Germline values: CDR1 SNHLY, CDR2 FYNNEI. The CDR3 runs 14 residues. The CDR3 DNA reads TGTGCCTCGACTCGTGGGAGGGTTGAAGAGACCCAGTACTTC. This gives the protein CASTRGRVEETQYF.

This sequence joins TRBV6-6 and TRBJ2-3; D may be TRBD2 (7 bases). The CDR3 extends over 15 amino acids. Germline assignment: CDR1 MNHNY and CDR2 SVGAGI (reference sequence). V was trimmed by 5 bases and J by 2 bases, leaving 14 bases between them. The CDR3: CASSLGGGSTDTQYF. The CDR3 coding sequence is TGTGCCAGCAGTCTCGGCGGGGGCTCCACAGATACGCAGTATTTT.

The CDR3 is CASSYDRDRGPYEQYF. In nucleotides, the CDR3 is TGTGCCAGCAGTTACGATCGTGACAGGGGTCCCTACGAGCAGTACTTC. The V and J genes are TRBV6-2 or TRBV6-3 and TRBJ2-7, with 8 bases aligning to TRBD1. Germline trimming cut 2 bases from V and 2 bases from J; bases unmatched to any gene: 8. The CDR3 spans 16 residues. Germline loops: CDR1 MNHEY, CDR2 SVGEGT.

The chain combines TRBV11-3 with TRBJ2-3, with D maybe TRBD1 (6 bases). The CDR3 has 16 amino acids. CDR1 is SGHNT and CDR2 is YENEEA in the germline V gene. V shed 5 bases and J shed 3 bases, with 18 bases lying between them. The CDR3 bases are TGTGCCAGCAGCCCCGCCGCAGGGGCGCGGACAGATACGCAGTATTTT. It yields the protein CASSPAAGARTDTQYF.

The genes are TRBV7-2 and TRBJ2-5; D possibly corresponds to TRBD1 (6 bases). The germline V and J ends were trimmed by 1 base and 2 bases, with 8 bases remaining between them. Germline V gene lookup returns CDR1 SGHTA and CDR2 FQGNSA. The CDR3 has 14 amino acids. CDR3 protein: CASSLDRAQETQYF. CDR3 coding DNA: TGTGCCAGCAGCTTAGACAGGGCGCAAGAGACCCAGTACTTC.

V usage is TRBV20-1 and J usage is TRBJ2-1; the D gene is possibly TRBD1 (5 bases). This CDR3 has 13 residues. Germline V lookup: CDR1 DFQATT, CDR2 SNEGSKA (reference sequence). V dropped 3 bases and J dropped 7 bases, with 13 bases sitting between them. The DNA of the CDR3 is TGCAGTGCTAGTAGACAGTTCTCGAATGAGCAGTTCTTC. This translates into CSASRQFSNEQFF.